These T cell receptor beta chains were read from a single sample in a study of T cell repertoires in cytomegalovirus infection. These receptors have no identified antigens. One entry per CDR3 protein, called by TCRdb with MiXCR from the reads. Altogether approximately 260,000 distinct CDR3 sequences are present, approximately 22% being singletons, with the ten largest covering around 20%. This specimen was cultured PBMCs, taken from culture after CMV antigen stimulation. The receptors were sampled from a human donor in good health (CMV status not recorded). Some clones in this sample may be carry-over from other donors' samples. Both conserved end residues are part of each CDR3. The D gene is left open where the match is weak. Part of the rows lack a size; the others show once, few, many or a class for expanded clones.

CDR3 DNA: TGTGCCAGCAGTTCGGCCAGACAGGGTCACGGCTACACCTTC
CDR3 protein: CASSSARQGHGYTF
J gene: TRBJ1-2
D gene: TRBD1
clone size: .
V gene: TRBV28

CDR3 DNA: TGCAGTGCTGCCCCGGGGGGGGTAGGGCAGCCCCAGCATTTT
CDR3 protein: CSAAPGGVGQPQHF
J gene: TRBJ1-5
D gene: .
clone size: few
V gene: TRBV20-1

CDR3 DNA: TGTGCTAGTGCACCGGGACGCAGGAGAAACACTGAAGCTTTCTTT
CDR3 protein: CASAPGRRRNTEAFF
J gene: TRBJ1-1
D gene: .
clone size: .
V gene: TRBV12-5

CDR3 DNA: TGTGCCAGCAGCCAGACAGGGGCGGAGGGTGGCTACACCTTC
CDR3 protein: CASSQTGAEGGYTF
J gene: TRBJ1-2
D gene: TRBD1
clone size: .
V gene: TRBV11-3

CDR3 DNA: TGCAGTGCTAGAGTGATCGACAATGAGCAGTTCTTT
CDR3 protein: CSARVIDNEQFF
J gene: TRBJ2-1
D gene: .
clone size: .
V gene: TRBV20-1

CDR3 DNA: TGTGCCAGCAGAAGTCAGGTCCGGGGCAATCAGCCCCAGCATTTT
CDR3 protein: CASRSQVRGNQPQHF
J gene: TRBJ1-5
D gene: .
clone size: many
V gene: TRBV12-3/TRBV12-4

CDR3 DNA: TGCGCCAGCAGCCAAGGGAGCGGGGGCTCCTACGAGCAGTACTTC
CDR3 protein: CASSQGSGGSYEQYF
J gene: TRBJ2-7
D gene: TRBD2
clone size: few
V gene: TRBV4-1

CDR3 DNA: TGTGCCAGCAGACCCGGCCAGGGTAGGGACACTGAAGCTTTCTTT
CDR3 protein: CASRPGQGRDTEAFF
J gene: TRBJ1-1
D gene: .
clone size: many
V gene: TRBV7-9

CDR3 DNA: TGTGCCAGCAGTTCATTTAAGGGGGCGATCTACAATGAGCAGTTCTTC
CDR3 protein: CASSSFKGAIYNEQFF
J gene: TRBJ2-1
D gene: TRBD1
clone size: .
V gene: TRBV6-2/TRBV6-3

CDR3 DNA: TGTGCCAGTCGTGACGGCCAGCTTGGGAAAGAGACCCAGTACTTC
CDR3 protein: CASRDGQLGKETQYF
J gene: TRBJ2-5
D gene: .
clone size: many
V gene: TRBV7-2

CDR3 DNA: TGTGCCAGCAGCCCCCGGAGCGGGACGAGCACCGGGGAGCTGTTTTTT
CDR3 protein: CASSPRSGTSTGELFF
J gene: TRBJ2-2
D gene: TRBD2
clone size: .
V gene: TRBV9

CDR3 DNA: TGTGCCAGCAGCTTAGCGGAGGGGATTACGGGAAACACCATATATTTT
CDR3 protein: CASSLAEGITGNTIYF
J gene: TRBJ1-3
D gene: .
clone size: many
V gene: TRBV7-2

CDR3 DNA: TGTGCCAGCAGCCACGAGGACTTTTACAATGAGCAGTTCTTC
CDR3 protein: CASSHEDFYNEQFF
J gene: TRBJ2-1
D gene: .
clone size: few
V gene: TRBV7-3

CDR3 DNA: TGCAGCGTTGAGACTAGCGGGAGTGACACAGATACGCAGTATTTT
CDR3 protein: CSVETSGSDTDTQYF
J gene: TRBJ2-3
D gene: TRBD2
clone size: .
V gene: TRBV29-1

CDR3 DNA: TGCGCCAGCAGCAATACCGGGACTAGCGGGAGTTCGCCAGATACGCAGTATTTT
CDR3 protein: CASSNTGTSGSSPDTQYF
J gene: TRBJ2-3
D gene: TRBD2
clone size: .
V gene: TRBV4-3

CDR3 DNA: TGTGCCACCAGCAGAGGGGGTAGCAATCAGCCCCAGCATTTT
CDR3 protein: CATSRGGSNQPQHF
J gene: TRBJ1-5
D gene: .
clone size: .
V gene: TRBV15

CDR3 DNA: TGTGCCAGCAGCCCGAGGACAGGGGGCACCGGGGAGCTGTTTTTT
CDR3 protein: CASSPRTGGTGELFF
J gene: TRBJ2-2
D gene: TRBD1
clone size: .
V gene: TRBV5-4

CDR3 DNA: TGTGCCAGCAGCCCGCAGGTAGCGGGCAAGAGAGAGCTGTTTTTT
CDR3 protein: CASSPQVAGKRELFF
J gene: TRBJ2-2
D gene: TRBD2
clone size: many
V gene: TRBV7-2

CDR3 DNA: TGTGCCAGTAGTCTCGGACTAGCGGGAATCAGTGAGCAGTTCTTC
CDR3 protein: CASSLGLAGISEQFF
J gene: TRBJ2-1
D gene: TRBD2
clone size: .
V gene: TRBV19

CDR3 DNA: TGCAGTGCTAGACCGGGACTAGCGGGAGGCGAGCAGTACTTC
CDR3 protein: CSARPGLAGGEQYF
J gene: TRBJ2-7
D gene: TRBD2
clone size: many
V gene: TRBV20-1

CDR3 DNA: TGCAGTGCTAGCTCAACCGGGACAGGGGATGGCTACACCTTC
CDR3 protein: CSASSTGTGDGYTF
J gene: TRBJ1-2
D gene: TRBD1
clone size: .
V gene: TRBV20-1

CDR3 DNA: TGTGCCAGCACCAGGAGCACAGATACGCAGTATTTT
CDR3 protein: CASTRSTDTQYF
J gene: TRBJ2-3
D gene: .
clone size: .
V gene: TRBV7-2

CDR3 DNA: TGTGCCAGCAGCAGGGGCAGCTCAAACACCGGGGAGCTGTTTTTT
CDR3 protein: CASSRGSSNTGELFF
J gene: TRBJ2-2
D gene: .
clone size: many
V gene: TRBV7-3

CDR3 DNA: TGTGCCAGCAGTTACTCATCGGGAATCACAGATACGCAGTATTTT
CDR3 protein: CASSYSSGITDTQYF
J gene: TRBJ2-3
D gene: .
clone size: .
V gene: TRBV6-5

CDR3 DNA: TGTGCCAGTAGTATTCTCTTAGCGGGGTACAATGAGCAGTTCTTC
CDR3 protein: CASSILLAGYNEQFF
J gene: TRBJ2-1
D gene: TRBD2
clone size: few
V gene: TRBV19

CDR3 DNA: TGCGCCAGCAGCCAAGCCCCGGCGTTAGCGGGAAGATCAGATACGCAGTATTTT
CDR3 protein: CASSQAPALAGRSDTQYF
J gene: TRBJ2-3
D gene: TRBD2
clone size: .
V gene: TRBV4-1